One and the same sample provided the 17 T cell receptor beta chains below, sequenced in a study of cytomegalovirus exposure and HLA in healthy donors. The primer mix had 60 Vbeta and 13 Jbeta primers. The data were produced by immunoSEQ multiplex PCR, yet TCRdb's version contains in-frame clones alone and is incomplete. The repertoire holds 200,000 or so clones, with over 75% as singletons. The sequenced sample was PBMCs. These receptors came from a boy aged 2 to 9 in good health and CMV-seronegative.

The V call is TRBV7-9, the J call TRBJ1-1, with D perhaps TRBD1 (6 bases). Germline-derived CDR1 and CDR2 are SEHNR and FQNEAQ (reference sequence). V lost 5 bases to trimming and J lost 4 bases, with 14 bases between them. The CDR3 spans 14 residues. The CDR3 DNA is TGTGCCAGCAGCCAGATGGGGGGGGCCACTGAAGCTTTCTTT. Protein sequence: CASSQMGGATEAFF.

The rearrangement links TRBV4-1 to TRBJ2-3; 8 bases are a match to TRBD2. This CDR3 is 16 amino acids long. Germline trimming cut 4 bases from V and 1 base from J; bases unmatched to any gene: 7. CDR1 is MGHRA and CDR2 is YSYEKL in the germline V gene. The CDR3 sequence is CASSLGPAGGTDTQYF. The CDR3 region has the DNA TGCGCCAGCAGCCTAGGTCCAGCGGGGGGCACAGATACGCAGTATTTT.

V usage is TRBV11-3 and J usage is TRBJ2-7, with D possibly TRBD2 on 6 matching bases. The CDR3 is 15 amino acids. Germline assignment: CDR1 SGHNT and CDR2 YENEEA. Deletions cut 5 bases from V and 0 bases from J, with 14 bases between. CDR3 sequence: CASSPTAGSSYEQYF. CDR3 coding DNA: TGTGCCAGCAGCCCCACCGCGGGGAGCTCCTACGAGCAGTACTTC.

The chain has TRBV25-1 and TRBJ2-1; TRBD2 is a possible D gene (5 bases). In germline, CDR1 is MGHDK, CDR2 SYGVNS. V lost 5 bases, J lost 0 bases, and 14 bases lay in between. The CDR3 is made up of 16 amino acids. The CDR3 loop reads CASSTPLAHSYNEQFF. In nucleotides, the CDR3 is TGTGCCAGCAGTACCCCGCTAGCCCACTCCTACAATGAGCAGTTCTTC.

The chain combines TRBV6-6 with TRBJ2-7; tentatively, D is TRBD1 (5 bases). Deletions cut 3 bases from V and 4 bases from J, with 16 bases between. Germline V gene lookup returns CDR1 MNHNY and CDR2 SVGAGI (reference sequence). CDR3 size: 15 residues. CDR3: CASSYPVPREYEQYF. CDR3 nucleotide sequence: TGTGCCAGCAGTTATCCCGTGCCCAGGGAATACGAGCAGTACTTC.

About this clone: This CDR3 is also generated by other DNA sequences in the sample. The gene calls are TRBV7-9 and TRBJ2-1; tentatively, D is TRBD2 (6 bases). Germline lookup yields CDR1 SEHNR and CDR2 FQNEAQ (reference sequence). CDR3 size: 15 residues. V gave up 5 bases and J gave up 7 bases, with 18 bases separating them. The DNA for the CDR3 is TGTGCCAGCAGCCACCCCCTGGCGGGGTATAATGAGCAGTTCTTC. This encodes CASSHPLAGYNEQFF.

The rearrangement uses TRBV20-1 and TRBJ1-1; TRBD1 might be the D (5 bases). V dropped 7 bases and J dropped 7 bases, with 13 bases sitting between them. The CDR3 covers 11 residues. The germline CDR1 and CDR2 sequences are DFQATT and SNEGSKA (reference sequence). DNA for the CDR3: TGCAGTGGCAGGGCTAGAGATGAAGCTTTCTTT. It encodes CSGRARDEAFF.

The V gene is TRBV11-1, the J gene TRBJ1-2; perhaps TRBD1 as D (6 bases). V was pared by 5 bases and J by 4 bases, with 11 bases between. The CDR3 covers 13 residues. From germline, CDR1 is SGHAT and CDR2 FQDESV (reference sequence). Written as DNA, the CDR3 is TGTGCCAGCAGCCGGCGAGGGGGCTATGGCTACACCTTC. This encodes CASSRRGGYGYTF.

The chain links TRBV29-1 to TRBJ2-7; TRBD1 aligns across 10 bases. The V gene end was trimmed by 4 bases and the J gene end by 4 bases; junction bases not matched to a gene: 16. The CDR3 runs to 17 residues. Germline V gene sequence: CDR1 SQVTM, CDR2 ANQGSEA. As DNA, the CDR3 is TGCAGCGTTGCCCAACCGGGACAGGGGCTATTAGAGTACGAGCAGTACTTC. Its translation is CSVAQPGQGLLEYEQYF.

The V call is TRBV4-2, the J call TRBJ2-1; 7 nucleotides line up with TRBD2. The trim removed 3 bases at V and 9 bases at J, leaving 5 bases unmatched. The germline V gene has CDR1 LGHNA and CDR2 YNFKEQ. CDR3 length equals 13 residues. The CDR3 DNA is TGTGCCAGCAGCCATTTGGGGGGGAGTGAGCAGTTCTTC. Its translation: CASSHLGGSEQFF.

CDR3 sequence: CASSLQGGHQPQHF. DNA of the CDR3: TGCGCCAGCAGCTTACAGGGGGGACATCAGCCCCAGCATTTT. This sequence joins TRBV5-1 and TRBJ1-5; 8 bases map to TRBD1. The J segment lost 5 bases and the V segment lost 2 bases, leaving 3 bases of the junction unmatched. CDR1 and CDR2 (germline): SGHRS, YFSETQ. This CDR3 is 14 amino acids long.

This clone was picked up one time. The chain has TRBV7-6 and TRBJ1-1, with a possible D match to TRBD1 (5 bases). Deletions cut 5 bases from V and 4 bases from J, with 20 bases between. This CDR3 is 16 amino acids long. Germline CDR1 SGHVS, CDR2 FNYEAQ. CDR3 in amino acids: CASSPTQGVWGTEAFF. DNA of the CDR3: TGTGCCAGCAGCCCCACCCAGGGTGTGTGGGGCACTGAAGCTTTCTTT.

The chain employs TRBV10-3 and TRBJ1-2; a possible D gene is TRBD1 (6 bases). This CDR3 contains 16 residues. Deletions cut 0 bases from V and 3 bases from J, with 14 bases between. The V gene's germline CDR1 is ENHRY and CDR2 SYGVKD. This chain's CDR3 is CAISESLGRGHYGYTF. The CDR3 DNA is TGTGCCATCAGTGAGTCGCTGGGCAGGGGTCACTATGGCTACACCTTC.

The chain carries TRBV25-1 and TRBJ2-3; D remains unclear. The V end lost 7 bases, the J end lost 2 bases, and 10 bases lay between the germline ends. The length of the CDR3 is 13 residues. CDR1 and CDR2 from the germline V gene are MGHDK and SYGVNS. The CDR3 loop reads CASTHSFTDTQYF. In nucleotides, the CDR3 is TGTGCCAGCACGCACAGCTTCACAGATACGCAGTATTTT.

The V and J genes are TRBV19 and TRBJ2-5, with 13 bases matching TRBD2. The CDR3 sequence is 17 residues long. CDR1 and CDR2 (germline): LNHDA, SQIVND (reference sequence). The ends lost 2 bases at V and 3 bases at J; junction bases unmatched: 6. The CDR3 protein is CASSISPGTSGEETQYF. CDR3 bases: TGTGCCAGTAGTATATCTCCGGGGACTAGCGGGGAAGAGACCCAGTACTTC.

The rearrangement links TRBV4-3 to TRBJ2-1, with 8 positions matching TRBD2. Germline trimming cut 4 bases from V and 12 bases from J; bases unmatched to any gene: 14. Germline CDR1 reads LGHNA; CDR2 reads YSLEER. The CDR3 runs 15 residues. Here the CDR3 reads CASSPSGGPIMGQFF. DNA for the CDR3: TGCGCCAGCAGCCCCTCGGGGGGGCCGATTATGGGGCAGTTCTTC.

In the case of this clone: Relative to the germline gene, one junction end is altered; a read error may explain this. Additional DNA sequences in this sample encode the identical CDR3. The genes are TRBV9 and TRBJ2-1; D perhaps matches TRBD2 (6 bases). The CDR3 runs to 15 residues. Germline CDR1 SGDLS, CDR2 YYNGEE. In nucleotides, the CDR3 is TGTGCCAGTAGCGTAGGAGGGAGCCACTACAATGAGCAGTTCTTC. Translated, it gives CASSVGGSHYNEQFF. Full variable domain (missing parts from reference TRBV9 and TRBJ2-1): DSGVTQTPKHLITATGQRVTLRCSPRSGDLSVYWYQQSLDQGLQFLIQYYNGEERAKGNILERFSAQQFPDLHSELNLSSLELGDSALYFCASSVGGSHYNEQFFGPGTRLTVL.